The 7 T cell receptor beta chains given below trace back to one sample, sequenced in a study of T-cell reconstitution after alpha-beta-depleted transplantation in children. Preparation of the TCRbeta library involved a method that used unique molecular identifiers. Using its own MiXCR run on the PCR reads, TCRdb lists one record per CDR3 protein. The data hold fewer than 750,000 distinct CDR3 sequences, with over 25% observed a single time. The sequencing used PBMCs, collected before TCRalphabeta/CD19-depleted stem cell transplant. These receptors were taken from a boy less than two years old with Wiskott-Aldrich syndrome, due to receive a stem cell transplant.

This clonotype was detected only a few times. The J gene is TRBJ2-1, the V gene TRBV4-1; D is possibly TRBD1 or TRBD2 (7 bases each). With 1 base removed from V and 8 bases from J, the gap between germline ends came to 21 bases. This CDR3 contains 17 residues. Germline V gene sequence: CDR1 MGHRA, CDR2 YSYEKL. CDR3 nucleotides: TGCGCCAGCAGCCAAGCAAAGGGGGCGGGAGTATCGGATGAGCAGTTCTTC. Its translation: CASSQAKGAGVSDEQFF.

CDR3 nucleotides: TGCGCCAGCAGCTTCCGTGTGGGGCCGGGGCCAGATACGCAGTATTTT. Translation: CASSFRVGPGPDTQYF. The chain carries TRBV5-1 and TRBJ2-3; the D call may be TRBD1 or TRBD2 (5 bases each). CDR3 size: 16 residues. Per germline, CDR1 SGHRS and CDR2 YFSETQ. The V end lost 2 bases, the J end lost 4 bases, and 17 bases lay between the germline ends.

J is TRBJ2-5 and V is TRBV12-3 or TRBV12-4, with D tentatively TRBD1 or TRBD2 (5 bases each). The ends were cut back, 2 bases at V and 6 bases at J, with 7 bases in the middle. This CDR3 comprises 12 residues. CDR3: CASSLRGQTQYF. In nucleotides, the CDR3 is TGTGCCAGCAGTTTAAGGGGACAGACCCAGTACTTC.

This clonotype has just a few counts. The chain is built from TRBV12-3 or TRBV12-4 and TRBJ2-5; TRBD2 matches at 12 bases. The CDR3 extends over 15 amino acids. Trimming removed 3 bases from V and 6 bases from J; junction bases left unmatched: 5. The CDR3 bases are TGTGCCAGCAGTTTCACACTAGCGGGAGGAAAGACCCAGTACTTC. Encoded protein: CASSFTLAGGKTQYF.

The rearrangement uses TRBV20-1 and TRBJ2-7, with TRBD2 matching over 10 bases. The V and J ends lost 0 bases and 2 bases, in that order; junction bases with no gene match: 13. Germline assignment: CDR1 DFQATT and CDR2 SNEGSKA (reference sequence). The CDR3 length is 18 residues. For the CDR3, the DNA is TGCAGTGCTAGAGAGAGGACGGCTAGCGGGAGAAGAGCCTACGAGCAGTACTTC. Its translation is CSARERTASGRRAYEQYF.

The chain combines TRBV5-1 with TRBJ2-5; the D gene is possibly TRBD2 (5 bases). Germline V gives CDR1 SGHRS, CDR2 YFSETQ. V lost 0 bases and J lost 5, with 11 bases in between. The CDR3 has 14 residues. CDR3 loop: CASSLGTPSETQYF. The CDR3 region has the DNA TGCGCCAGCAGCTTGGGGACTCCCTCTGAGACCCAGTACTTC.

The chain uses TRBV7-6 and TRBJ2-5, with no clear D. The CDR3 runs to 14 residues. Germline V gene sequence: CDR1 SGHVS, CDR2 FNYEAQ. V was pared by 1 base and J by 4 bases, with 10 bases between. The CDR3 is CASSLVCSLETQYF. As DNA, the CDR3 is TGTGCCAGCAGCTTAGTGTGCAGCTTAGAGACCCAGTACTTC.